The next 24 T cell receptor beta chains were all read from a single sample in a study of T-cell reconstitution after alpha-beta-depleted transplantation in children. Library preparation (for TCRbeta) was performed with unique molecular identifiers. TCRdb ran MiXCR on the PCR reads and lists one entry per CDR3 protein. The sample lists 300,000 to 400,000 distinct CDR3 sequences, around 15% seen once, with around 43% in the top ten. Source: PBMCs, mostly from graft donor cells, taken 360 days after TCRalphabeta/CD19-depleted stem cell transplant. These receptors were taken from a male patient between 2 and 15 years old who had a stem cell transplant for acute lymphoblastic leukemia, so the T cells may come from the graft donor.

This clonotype has just a few counts. The chain has TRBV20-1 and TRBJ2-3, with unresolved D. In germline, CDR1 is DFQATT, CDR2 SNEGSKA (reference sequence). V lost 2 bases and J lost 9, with 15 bases in between. The CDR3 runs to 13 residues. The CDR3 region has the DNA TGCAGTGCTAGACTTTCAGGACCGGAAACGCAGTATTTT. Translating it yields CSARLSGPETQYF.

The chain carries TRBV7-9 and TRBJ1-6; no reliable D call. The ends were cut back, 5 bases at V and 1 base at J, with 15 bases in the middle. This CDR3 has 17 residues. CDR1 and CDR2 from the germline V gene are SEHNR and FQNEAQ (reference sequence). CDR3 nucleotides: TGTGCCAGCAGCGCCCATCACTGGCCATCCTATAATTCACCCCTCCACTTT. It is translated as CASSAHHWPSYNSPLHF.

V usage is TRBV7-2 and J usage is TRBJ2-2; no reliable D call. Trimming removed 4 bases at V and 9 bases at J, with 9 bases between. The germline V gene has CDR1 SGHTA and CDR2 FQGNSA. There are 12 residues in the CDR3. The CDR3 nucleotides are TGTGCCAGCAGCTGGTCGGGTAGGGAGCTGTTTTTT. Translating gives CASSWSGRELFF.

The chain combines TRBV10-3 with TRBJ2-3; 13 bases are shared with TRBD2. Looked up from germline, CDR1 is ENHRY and CDR2 is SYGVKD. V lost 10 bases, J lost 1 base, and 8 bases stayed unmatched. The CDR3 is 16 residues long. In DNA, the CDR3 is TGTGCCACCCGAGGACTAGCGGGAGTTGGCACAGATACGCAGTATTTT. Translation gives CATRGLAGVGTDTQYF.

This clonotype was counted ten times or more. The chain recombines TRBV5-5 with TRBJ2-1; 10 positions agree with TRBD2. The CDR3 has 15 amino acids. With 5 bases clipped from V and 8 bases from J, the junction kept 10 bases outside the gene matches. Germline-derived CDR1 and CDR2 are SGHKS and YYEKEE (reference sequence). CDR3: CASRDLAGVTYEQFF. The DNA for the CDR3 is TGTGCCAGCAGAGATCTAGCGGGAGTGACGTATGAGCAGTTCTTC.

The V and J genes are TRBV9 and TRBJ2-1; 12 nucleotides align to TRBD2. V shed 6 bases and J 5 bases; nucleotides not matched to a gene: 3. Germline V gene lookup returns CDR1 SGDLS and CDR2 YYNGEE. CDR3 size: 14 residues. In DNA, the CDR3 is TGTGCCAGCAATAGACTAGCGGGAGACAATGAGCAGTTCTTC. It specifies CASNRLAGDNEQFF.

The rearrangement links TRBV4-1 to TRBJ1-6; the D is unclear. The CDR3 has 15 amino acids. Trimming cost V 4 bases and J 7 bases, with 14 bases left between them. Germline-derived CDR1 and CDR2 are MGHRA and YSYEKL. This CDR3 is CASSRGPGLNSPLHF. The DNA of the CDR3 is TGCGCCAGCAGCCGGGGTCCAGGCCTGAATTCACCCCTCCACTTT.

The rearrangement uses TRBV6-5 and TRBJ2-1; TRBD2 agrees at 10 bases. Germline CDR1 MNHEY, CDR2 SVGAGI. This CDR3 comprises 16 residues. V was clipped by 0 bases and J by 2 bases; unmatched bases: 1. In DNA, the CDR3 is TGTGCCAGCAGTTACTCGGGGACTAGCGCCTACAATGAGCAGTTCTTC. Encoded protein: CASSYSGTSAYNEQFF.

This chain uses TRBV27 with TRBJ2-5, with 9 bases that match TRBD1. Germline V CDR1 and CDR2: MNHEY, SMNVEV (reference sequence). V trimming: 4 bases; J trimming: 4 bases; junction bases outside the gene matches: 4. The CDR3 loop spans 14 amino acids. Here the CDR3 DNA reads TGTGCCAGCAGTTCTCCGACAGGGGGAGAGACCCAGTACTTC. Encoded protein: CASSSPTGGETQYF.

This clonotype was detected only a few times. The chain combines TRBV5-6 with TRBJ2-3, with D maybe TRBD2 (6 bases). This CDR3 region has 15 residues. Germline V gene sequence: CDR1 SGHDT, CDR2 YYEEEE. The ends were cut back, 5 bases at V and 2 bases at J, with 15 bases in the middle. CDR3 DNA: TGTGCCAGCAGGCCCCCGGGACTGCACACAGATACGCAGTATTTT. Protein sequence: CASRPPGLHTDTQYF.

The J gene is TRBJ2-7, the V gene TRBV28; D is uncertain. V shed 6 bases and J shed 2 bases, with 14 bases lying between them. Germline V gene data show CDR1 as MDHEN and CDR2 as SYDVKM. The CDR3 length is 14 residues. CDR3 nucleotides: TGTGCCAGCAGCTCGCTCACCGGTACCTACGAGCAGTACTTC. Translation gives CASSSLTGTYEQYF.

The chain combines TRBV11-2 with TRBJ2-4, with 8 positions matching TRBD1. CDR3 size: 16 residues. The V and J ends lost 7 bases and 1 base, in that order; junction bases with no gene match: 9. CDR1 is SGHAT, CDR2 FQNNGV, per germline. The CDR3 sequence is CASTPTGGRAKNIQYF. The CDR3 DNA reads TGTGCCAGCACCCCTACAGGGGGACGGGCCAAAAACATTCAGTACTTC.

This sequence joins TRBV12-3 or TRBV12-4 and TRBJ2-1; TRBD1 matches 7 bases. V was pared by 5 bases and J by 9 bases, with 7 bases of the junction left unmatched. The CDR3 extends over 13 amino acids. CDR3 residues: CASSPHRGGEQFF. The CDR3 DNA follows: TGTGCCAGCAGTCCCCACAGGGGCGGTGAGCAGTTCTTC.

The chain recombines TRBV30 with TRBJ2-3, with D uncertain. Trimming pared 0 bases from V and 3 bases from J, leaving 7 bases between. The CDR3 extends over 13 amino acids. Looked up from germline, CDR1 is GTSNPN and CDR2 is SVGIG (reference sequence). In DNA form, the CDR3 reads TGTGCCTGGAGTGTCGGAGTAACAGATACGCAGTATTTT. Translating it yields CAWSVGVTDTQYF.

In this sample, this clonotype turned up many times. The genes are TRBV20-1 and TRBJ2-5, with 8 bases fitting TRBD1. With 1 base clipped from V and 4 bases from J, the junction kept 5 bases outside the gene matches. This CDR3 contains 14 residues. Germline CDR1 reads DFQATT; CDR2 reads SNEGSKA (reference sequence). The CDR3 sequence is CSARATGVGETQYF. CDR3 nucleotide sequence: TGCAGTGCTAGAGCGACAGGGGTTGGAGAGACCCAGTACTTC.

This clonotype has more than one count but fewer than ten. This sequence joins TRBV9 and TRBJ2-2, with 10 bases identical to TRBD2. The CDR3 consists of 15 residues. Germline-derived CDR1 and CDR2 are SGDLS and YYNGEE. J lost 5 bases, V lost 6 bases, and 7 bases had no gene match. For the CDR3, the DNA is TGTGCCAGCAACCCAGCGGGAGGGCGGACCGGGGAGCTGTTTTTT. The encoded protein is CASNPAGGRTGELFF.

This sequence joins TRBV10-3 and TRBJ2-2, with 7 bases that match TRBD1. Germline-derived CDR1 and CDR2 are ENHRY and SYGVKD. J was trimmed by 5 bases and V by 8 bases; bases with no gene match: 8. The CDR3 is 14 residues long. The CDR3 loop is CAIRDRPRTGELFF. The CDR3 DNA reads as TGTGCCATCCGGGACAGACCTAGGACCGGGGAGCTGTTTTTT.

This clonotype showed up just a few times. The CDR3 DNA reads as TGTGCCAGCAGTTTAAGGAGGGCAACCTCTGGAAACACCATATATTTT. As protein: CASSLRRATSGNTIYF. The V call is TRBV12-3 or TRBV12-4, the J call TRBJ1-3, with D unclear. V dropped 2 bases and J dropped 0 bases, with 11 bases sitting between them. The CDR3 spans 16 residues.

This clonotype appeared a few times. This chain uses TRBV12-5 with TRBJ2-1, with 8 bases identical to TRBD2. The V gene's germline CDR1 is LGHNT and CDR2 FRNRAP. The CDR3 is 15 residues long. V lost 6 bases to trimming and J lost 3 bases; unmatched junction nucleotides: 7. CDR3 DNA sequence: TGTGCTAGTGGAGAGTCCGGGACTAGCTACAATGAGCAGTTCTTC. It translates to CASGESGTSYNEQFF.

V gene TRBV20-1 combines with J gene TRBJ1-6, with TRBD1 matching over 8 bases. The germline gives CDR1 DFQATT, CDR2 SNEGSKA (reference sequence). The CDR3 has 14 residues. Unmatched junction bases numbered 5, after V lost 4 bases and J lost 6 bases. DNA for the CDR3: TGCAGTGCTAACTCAGGGGGCCGTAATTCACCCCTCCACTTT. Amino acid sequence: CSANSGGRNSPLHF.

This clonotype appeared a few times. The rearrangement uses TRBV15 and TRBJ1-2; tentatively, D is TRBD1 (6 bases). The CDR3 runs to 15 residues. CDR1 is LNHNV, CDR2 YYDKDF, per germline (reference sequence). Trimming took off 0 bases at V and 4 bases at J, with 12 bases between the two ends. CDR3 sequence: CATSRDQGFAYGYTF. The DNA for the CDR3 is TGTGCCACCAGCAGAGATCAGGGGTTCGCCTATGGCTACACCTTC.

Many counts were recorded for this clonotype. The V and J genes are TRBV5-5 and TRBJ2-1, with 9 bases lining up with TRBD2. Germline V gene lookup returns CDR1 SGHKS and CDR2 YYEKEE (reference sequence). Trimming at V came to 3 bases and at J to 6 bases, leaving 10 bases not matched to a gene. The CDR3 has 16 residues. DNA for the CDR3: TGTGCCAGCAGCTGGGAACTAGCGGGCCTCGGCAATGAGCAGTTCTTC. This sequence encodes CASSWELAGLGNEQFF.

The chain is built from TRBV18 and TRBJ2-7, with a weak D call TRBD1 (6 bases). CDR3 length equals 14 residues. V was trimmed by 3 bases and J by 2 bases, leaving 11 bases between them. Germline V gives CDR1 KGHSH, CDR2 LQKENI. The CDR3 bases are TGTGCCAGCTCACCCCGGGACATTGCCTACGAGCAGTACTTC. Residues: CASSPRDIAYEQYF.

This chain connects TRBV27 to TRBJ1-2; D remains ambiguous. The CDR3 sequence is 14 residues long. Trimming left V 2 bases short and J 0 bases short, with 7 bases between. From germline, CDR1 is MNHEY and CDR2 SMNVEV (reference sequence). In DNA form, the CDR3 reads TGTGCCAGCAGTTTACAGAGTTCTAACTATGGCTACACCTTC. This gives the protein CASSLQSSNYGYTF.